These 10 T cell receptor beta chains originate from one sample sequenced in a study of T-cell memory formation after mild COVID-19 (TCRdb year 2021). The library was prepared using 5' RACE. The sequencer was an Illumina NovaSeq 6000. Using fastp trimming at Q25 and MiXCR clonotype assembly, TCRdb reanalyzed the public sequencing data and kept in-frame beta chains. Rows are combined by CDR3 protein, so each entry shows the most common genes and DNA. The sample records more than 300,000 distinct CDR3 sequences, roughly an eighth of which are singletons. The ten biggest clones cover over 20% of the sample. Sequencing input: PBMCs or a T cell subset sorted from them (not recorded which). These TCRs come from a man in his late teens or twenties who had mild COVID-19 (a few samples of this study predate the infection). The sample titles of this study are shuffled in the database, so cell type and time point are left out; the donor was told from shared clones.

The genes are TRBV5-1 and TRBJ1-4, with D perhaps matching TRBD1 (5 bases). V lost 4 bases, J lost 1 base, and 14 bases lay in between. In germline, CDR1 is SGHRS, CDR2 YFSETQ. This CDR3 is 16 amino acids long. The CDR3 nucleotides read TGCGCCAGCAGCACCGGACACGCCTTAACTAATGAAAAACTGTTTTTT. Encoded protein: CASSTGHALTNEKLFF. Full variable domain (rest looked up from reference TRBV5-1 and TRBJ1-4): KAGVTQTPRYLIKTRGQQVTLSCSPISGHRSVSWYQQTPGQGLQFLFEYFSETQRNKGNFPGRFSGRQFSNSRSEMNVSTLELGDSALYLCASSTGHALTNEKLFFGSGTQLSVL.

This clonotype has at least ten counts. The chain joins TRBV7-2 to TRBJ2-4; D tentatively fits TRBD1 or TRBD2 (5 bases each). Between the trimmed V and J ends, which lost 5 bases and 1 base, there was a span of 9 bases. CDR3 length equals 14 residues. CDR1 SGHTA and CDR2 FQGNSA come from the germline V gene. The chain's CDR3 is CASSPGTAKNIQYF. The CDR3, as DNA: TGTGCCAGCAGCCCTGGGACGGCCAAAAACATTCAGTACTTC.

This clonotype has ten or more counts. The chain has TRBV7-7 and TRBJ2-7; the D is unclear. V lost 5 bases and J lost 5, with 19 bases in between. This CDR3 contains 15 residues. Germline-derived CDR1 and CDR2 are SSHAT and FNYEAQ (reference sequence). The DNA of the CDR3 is TGTGCCAGCAGCACCAGCCCATCAATAGACGACGAGCAGTACTTC. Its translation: CASSTSPSIDDEQYF.

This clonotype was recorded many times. CDR3 amino acids: CASSQDFWDRGPNEQFF. The CDR3 bases are TGTGCCAGCAGCCAAGATTTTTGGGACAGGGGACCGAATGAGCAGTTCTTC. The chain links TRBV14 to TRBJ2-1, with TRBD1 identical over 10 bases. The germline CDR1 and CDR2 sequences are SGHDN and FVKESK. V shed 0 bases, J shed 7 bases, and the junction held 9 bases outside the gene matches. The CDR3 spans 17 residues.

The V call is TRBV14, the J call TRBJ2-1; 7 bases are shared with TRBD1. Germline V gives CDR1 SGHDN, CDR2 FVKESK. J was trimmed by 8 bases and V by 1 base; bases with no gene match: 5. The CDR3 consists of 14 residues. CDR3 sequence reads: CASSQARGIDEQFF. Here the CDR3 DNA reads TGTGCCAGCAGCCAAGCCAGGGGGATCGATGAGCAGTTCTTC. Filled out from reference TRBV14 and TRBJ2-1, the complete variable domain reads EAGVTQFPSHSVIEKGQTVTLRCDPISGHDNLYWYRRVMGKEIKFLLHFVKESKQDESGMPNNRFLAERTGGTYSTLKVQPAELEDSGVYFCASSQARGIDEQFFGPGTRLTVL.

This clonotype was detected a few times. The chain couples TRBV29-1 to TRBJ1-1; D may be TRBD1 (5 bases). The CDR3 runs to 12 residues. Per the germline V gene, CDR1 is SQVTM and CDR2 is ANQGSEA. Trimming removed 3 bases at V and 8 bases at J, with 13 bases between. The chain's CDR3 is CSVEVLGVEAFF. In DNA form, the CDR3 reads TGCAGCGTTGAGGTACTAGGGGTCGAAGCTTTCTTT.

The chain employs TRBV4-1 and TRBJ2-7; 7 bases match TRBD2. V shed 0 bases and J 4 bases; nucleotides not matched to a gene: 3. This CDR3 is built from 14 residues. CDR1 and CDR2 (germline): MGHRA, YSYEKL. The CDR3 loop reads CASSQEALAYEQYF. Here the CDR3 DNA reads TGCGCCAGCAGCCAAGAGGCACTAGCGTACGAGCAGTACTTC.

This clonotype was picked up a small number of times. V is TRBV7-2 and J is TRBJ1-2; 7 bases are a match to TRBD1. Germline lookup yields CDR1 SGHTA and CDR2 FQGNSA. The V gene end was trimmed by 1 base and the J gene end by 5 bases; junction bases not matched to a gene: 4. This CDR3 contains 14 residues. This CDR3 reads CASSLEGRGYGYTF. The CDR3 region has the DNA TGTGCCAGCAGCTTAGAAGGCAGGGGGTATGGCTACACCTTC.

CDR3 sequence: CASSVSSLYGYTF. For the CDR3, the DNA is TGTGCCAGCAGCGTCAGCTCGCTCTATGGCTACACCTTC. The V and J genes are TRBV7-2 and TRBJ1-2; the D is unclear. There are 13 residues in the CDR3. Germline CDR1 and CDR2: SGHTA and FQGNSA. Deletions cut 5 bases from V and 4 bases from J, with 11 bases between.

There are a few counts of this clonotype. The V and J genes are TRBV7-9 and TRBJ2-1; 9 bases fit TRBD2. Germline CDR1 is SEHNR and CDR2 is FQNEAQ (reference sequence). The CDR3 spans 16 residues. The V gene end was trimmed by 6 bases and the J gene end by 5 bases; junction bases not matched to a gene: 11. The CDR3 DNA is TGTGCCAGCAGACATAGGCTAGCGGGGTATGACAATGAGCAGTTCTTC. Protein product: CASRHRLAGYDNEQFF.